Included here is one T cell receptor beta chain sequence, with context. This clone's antigen is unknown. Within one base of it there is no much larger clone, and no base qualities were kept. These data belong to a study of cytomegalovirus exposure and HLA in healthy donors (dated 2017 in TCRdb). For the study in its entirety: An earlier analysis of roughly 500 of the donors reported 276 Gb of sequence data and some 110 million unique TCR beta sequences obtained from about 180 million T cells. The T cell repertoires of 666 subjects were profiled by immunosequencing and related to cytomegalovirus serostatus. To predict cytomegalovirus infection status, the study combined high-throughput TCR immunosequencing, statistical association of individual TCRs with disease status, and machine learning. Typing coverage varied by locus: roughly 620-640 donors for A, B, C, DRB1 and DQB1; more than 500 for DQA1; more than 600 for DPA1; roughly 450 for DPB1. About 300 gigabases of sequencing data and roughly 81 million unique TCR sequences made up an early release that covered over 550 HLA-typed donors. All discovery cohort repertoires had been generated using a single sequencing platform. To decide whether each TCR beta V gene segment behaved as functional or pseudogenic, an earlier analysis of approximately 620 of the donors relied on high-throughput TCR beta sequencing. Besides the first cohort of 500 to 700 subjects, a separate validation cohort made up of 120 or so different subjects was used. Among the roughly 400 genotyped donors, about 83% belonged to the genetic ancestry cluster associated with self-reported Caucasian donors. In the later analysis, no new phenotypic data were used to find candidate immune exposures; instead, reliance was placed on TCR beta sequences and their occurrence across donors. A later analysis re-examined previously published TCR beta repertoires from more than 600 donors and added high-resolution HLA genotyping to investigate patterns of TCR occurrence. HLA typing covered class I and class II loci at four-digit resolution. Genome-wide SNP genotypes for about 65% of the roughly 700 donors were used in a later genetic analysis, which treated that subset as a discovery cohort. Among a few hundred genotyped donors of the cohort, an average of about 240,000 unique TCR beta nucleotide sequences were sequenced per donor, around 20% of them non-productive. The study aimed to test whether signatures of past pathogen exposure could be identified by cataloging public T cell receptors. Because of strong linkage in the cohort, roughly 5 DR-DQ haplotypes were treated as single units for association and clustering. Donor age, sex, ethnicity and CMV serostatus were collected together with the repertoire data. Here is what the overall study found, with its caveats: CMV serostatus was the only immune exposure information available for the cohort. A total of fewer than 200 TCR beta chains were listed by the study as associated with cytomegalovirus. Compared with equally common non-associated chains, HLA-associated TCR beta chains in a later analysis were more clonally expanded and had lower generation probabilities. Most TCR sequences were seen in very few donors, while some public TCRs were found in many individuals. Only TCR beta chains were sequenced in this cohort, and the absence of alpha or paired-chain data limited detectable features. Because some donors lacked HLA typing at each locus, the association tests relied only on the typed subset. The sequencing pipeline was judged likely to have produced a cluster of highly shared sequence variants as a technical artifact. When HLA alleles, especially DR and DQ, strongly co-occurred, TCR associations were difficult to assign to individual alleles. Correlated functional status among segregating V segments might be attributable to linkage disequilibrium, but an unknown experimental factor could not be ruled out. Broadly in line with IMGT annotations, most TCR beta V segments showed up in productive rearrangements about 87% or about 30% of the time in an earlier analysis of 450 to 750 of the donors. The classifier was reported to diagnose cytomegalovirus status with high specificity and sensitivity in both the original and validation cohorts. Because counts were too low, seventeen rarely observed V segments, including chromosome 9 orphons, were excluded from the earlier analysis of several hundred of the donors. An association between a missense DCLRE1C variant and V-gene and J-gene trimming of TCR beta chains was found in a later genetic analysis and replicated in an independent cohort. A further reported finding was that TCR beta sequences accurately predicted the HLA-A and HLA-B alleles for most subjects in the first cohort. Roughly uniform sequencing depth across donors was assumed in presence/absence analyses, although this assumption may not hold. According to a later analysis, TCR association rates differed among HLA loci, with DRB1 alleles showing the most associated TCRs and HLA-C alleles showing the fewest. The authors suggested that the approach could potentially be generalized to other disease states and immunological phenotypes. In a later genetic analysis, fewer N-insertions in productive TCRs were reported among donors in an Asian-associated ancestry cluster than the approximately 670-donor mean. In a later analysis, most CMV-associated TCR beta chains were found to appear HLA-restricted, with HLA associations seemingly driven largely by CMV exposure. Three of the identified cytomegalovirus-associated TCR beta chains were confirmed in vitro to be specific for cytomegalovirus antigens. In a later analysis, several top co-occurrence clusters were reported to appear linked to parvovirus B19, influenza, CMV and Epstein-Barr virus. At a false discovery rate of 0.05, a later analysis linked about 16,000 TCR beta sequences to specific HLA alleles.

The cohort comprised 670 or so healthy bone marrow donors. At the time of sampling, all cohort members were nominally healthy, though unrecorded immune exposures were likely present. The donor tested CMV seropositive, placing the donor among the approximately 290 seropositive members of the cohort. Every donor gave a peripheral blood sample, and the peripheral blood mononuclear cells from that sample were used for TCR beta sequencing. Genomic DNA extraction from the blood cell samples was performed with the Qiagen DNeasy Blood Extraction Kit. The library relied on the immunoSEQ multiplex PCR assay. For the multiplex PCR, a mixture combining 60 forward primers for TCR Vbeta segments and 13 reverse primers for TCR Jbeta segments was used. The CDR3 region of rearranged TCR beta genes was amplified from genomic DNA by a multiplex PCR assay. The Illumina HiSeq System was used to sequence the amplified TCR beta libraries as 87-base-pair reads. The authors' analysis ran thus. In a later analysis, around 80 million unique TCR beta chains were counted across the roughly 670 repertoires, and roughly 11 million of these chains were shared by at least two donors. Raw reads were error-corrected and collapsed into unique sequences with a nearest-neighbor algorithm that merged closely related sequences to remove PCR and sequencing errors. V, D and J gene segments were assigned by aligning CDR3 sequences to IMGT reference sequences. Each retained sequence needed at least a six-nucleotide match to both a V gene segment and a J gene segment. A rearrangement was called productive if the CDR3 had no stop codons and remained in frame with V and J, and every other rearrangement was called non-productive. CDR3 was defined according to IMGT convention as the region running from the second conserved V-encoded cysteine to the conserved J-encoded phenylalanine. The earlier analysis of some 550 of the donors excluded any sequence lacking an unambiguous match to a single V gene segment. An earlier analysis of almost 600 of the donors classified V segments as functional when productive rearrangements were above 56.7% and as segregating when the standard deviation between donors was above 5%. A statistical classification framework was developed to diagnose cytomegalovirus status using the catalog of TCR beta chain sequences. In a later analysis, V and J genes were assigned by comparing TCR nucleotide sequences against IMGT/GENE-DB human TR gene sequences. The TCRdist pipeline was used in a later analysis to assign CDR3 sequences and most-parsimonious VDJ recombination scenarios. In a later analysis, every TCR beta chain was defined by the combination of its CDR3 amino acid sequence and its V-gene family, and reads without a unique V-gene family were dropped. A later analysis removed 450 to 600 highly shared, low-generation-probability nucleotide sequences to deal with suspected cross-contamination and a sequencing artifact. A later analysis calculated a clonal expansion index for each public chain from normalized within-repertoire ranks of inferred template counts. Generation probabilities in a later analysis came from a VDJ recombination model fitted to out-of-frame rearrangements, and those results were checked against IGoR. In a later analysis, hypergeometric tests were used to score TCR-TCR, TCR-HLA and TCR-CMV co-occurrence, with a repertoire-size bias correction applied to TCR pairs. In a later analysis, false discovery rates were estimated by permuting HLA or CMV assignments 20 times. In a later analysis, co-occurring TCRs were grouped using DBSCAN, and TCRdist sequence similarity was added for clustering within HLA-allele-positive subsets. For co-occurrence clustering, repertoires with fewer than 30,000 or more than 120,000 public chains were excluded, along with about five repertoires with anomalous nucleotide sharing. The immuneACCESS repertoire file appears here via TCRdb, limited to in-frame rearrangements. These files lack a portion of the clones; in checked studies, under half of the deficit traces to unresolved V genes, and the cause of the others is not known. V and J calls and clone size follow that table, whereas D and trimming were derived from the DNA. This sample lists 90,000 to 120,000 clones; approximately 70% were detected once. Around 4.8% of the sample comes from the top ten.

The sequenced sample consisted of PBMCs. This sequence originates from a woman aged 18-29 years in good health and CMV-seropositive.

The DNA sequence is TGCGCCAGCAGCCCGACCGGGGGGGCTGAAGCTTTCTTT. This is translated as CASSPTGGAEAFF. The rearrangement combines TRBV5-1 with TRBJ1-1; the D gene is perhaps TRBD1, from 5 matching bases. V drops 4 bases and J drops 6 bases, leaving 13 bases in between. CDR1 and CDR2, looked up from the germline V gene, are SGHRS and YFSETQ. The CDR3 runs 13 amino acids, cysteine and phenylalanine included. CDR3 DNA is the only sequence kept; it has 39 bases, read in frame from the first base.